These 21 T cell receptor beta chains came from one sample sequenced in a study of blood T cell repertoires in COVID-19. Clones were read by immunoSEQ multiplex PCR, and TCRdb kept only the in-frame ones, dropping some. The sample records approximately 130,000 clones, roughly 82% being singletons. Material: peripheral blood. Receptor source: a human donor in a cohort sampled during active COVID-19.

This rearrangement joins TRBV6-5 to TRBJ2-2; D remains unclear. CDR1 MNHEY and CDR2 SVGAGI come from the germline V gene. The CDR3 runs to 12 residues. Between the trimmed V and J ends, which lost 10 bases and 3 bases, there was a span of 9 bases. CDR3 amino acids: CATQVHTGELFF. The DNA of the CDR3 is TGTGCCACGCAGGTTCACACCGGGGAGCTGTTTTTT.

CDR3 coding DNA: TGTGCCAGCAGCCTGGGGGGCTTCACAGATACGCAGTATTTT. Its protein product is CASSLGGFTDTQYF. The rearrangement links TRBV5-8 to TRBJ2-3, with D perhaps assigned TRBD1 or TRBD2 (6 bases each). Germline CDR1 and CDR2: SGHTS and YDEGEE. The V gene lost 4 bases and the J gene lost 2 bases, with 11 bases spanning the gap. CDR3 length: 14 amino acids.

The chain's CDR3 is CASSLDLGGASTDTQYF. The CDR3 coding sequence is TGTGCCAGCAGCTTAGATTTGGGGGGTGCTAGCACAGATACGCAGTATTTT. The genes are TRBV7-9 and TRBJ2-3, with D maybe TRBD2 (6 bases). From germline, CDR1 is SEHNR and CDR2 FQNEAQ (reference sequence). This CDR3 is built from 17 residues. V was shortened by 1 base and J by 0 bases, with 14 bases between the two germline ends.

This clone was counted a single time. The J gene is TRBJ2-1, the V gene TRBV6-1; D might be TRBD1 (5 bases). The V end lost 2 bases, the J end lost 1 base, and 9 bases lay between the germline ends. This CDR3 has 15 amino acids. From germline, CDR1 is MNHNS and CDR2 SASEGT. The CDR3 coding sequence is TGTGCCAGCAGTGAACAGGGTCATTCCTACAATGAGCAGTTCTTC. Amino acid sequence: CASSEQGHSYNEQFF.

The CDR3 nucleotides read TGTGCCAGCAGTTTACGGGGATCCCCCAATGAGCAGTTCTTC. Translated: CASSLRGSPNEQFF. This rearrangement joins TRBV27 to TRBJ2-1; possible D gene TRBD2, 5 bases. This CDR3 has 14 residues. The germline V and J ends were trimmed by 2 bases and 6 bases, with 11 bases remaining between them. Germline-derived CDR1 and CDR2 are MNHEY and SMNVEV (reference sequence).

CDR3 nucleotide sequence: TGTGCCAGCAGTTACTTCAGGGATAGCAATCAGCCCCAGCATTTT. Encoded protein: CASSYFRDSNQPQHF. The genes are TRBV6-2 or TRBV6-3 and TRBJ1-5; TRBD1 might be the D (5 bases). CDR3 length: 15 amino acids. Germline V gene lookup returns CDR1 MNHEY and CDR2 SVGEGT. V gave up 1 base and J gave up 0 bases, with 7 bases separating them.

V usage is TRBV24-1 and J usage is TRBJ2-1, with D possibly matching TRBD2 (5 bases). Germline V gives CDR1 KGHDR, CDR2 SFDVKD. The germline V and J ends were trimmed by 5 bases and 5 bases, with 12 bases remaining between them. CDR3 length: 14 amino acids. CDR3 in amino acids: CATSAWTHNNEQFF. The CDR3, as DNA: TGTGCCACCAGTGCTTGGACTCACAACAATGAGCAGTTCTTC.

This chain uses TRBV5-1 with TRBJ2-7, with TRBD1 identical over 7 bases. The trim removed 0 bases at V and 4 bases at J, leaving 4 bases unmatched. The germline CDR1 and CDR2 sequences are SGHRS and YFSETQ. The CDR3 is 14 amino acids. The CDR3 here is CASSLGYRGYEQYF. DNA for the CDR3: TGCGCCAGCAGCTTGGGGTACAGGGGATACGAGCAGTACTTC.

This clone was recorded a few times. The same CDR3 can be traced to other DNA sequences in this sample. The rearrangement joins TRBV11-2 to TRBJ2-1, with 11 bases matching TRBD2. CDR1 SGHAT and CDR2 FQNNGV come from the germline V gene. This CDR3 contains 15 residues. V shed 3 bases and J 4 bases; nucleotides not matched to a gene: 2. The CDR3 region has the DNA TGTGCCAGCAGCTTTTCTAGCGGGGGGTACAATGAGCAGTTCTTC. This translates into CASSFSSGGYNEQFF.

J is TRBJ1-1 and V is TRBV6-5, with 7 bases matching TRBD1. Germline loops: CDR1 MNHEY, CDR2 SVGAGI. This CDR3 contains 14 residues. V shed 4 bases and J 2 bases; nucleotides not matched to a gene: 4. DNA for the CDR3: TGTGCCAGCAGTTGGGACAGCGGAAACACTGAAGCTTTCTTT. This gives the protein CASSWDSGNTEAFF.

The chain combines TRBV2 with TRBJ2-7, with TRBD1 as a possible D gene (6 bases). The CDR3 length is 15 residues. Trimming left V 8 bases short and J 4 bases short, with 21 bases between. Looked up from germline, CDR1 is SNHLY and CDR2 is FYNNEI. The CDR3 DNA follows: TGTGCCAGCGGGGATTCGTTGGGGGCGCGTTACGAGCAGTACTTC. Residues: CASGDSLGARYEQYF.

Concerning this clone: The DNA is left out, because the CDR3 cannot be placed on it with certainty; the CDR3 is given as TCRdb lists it. The chain recombines TRBV6-6 with TRBJ1-2; the table's D call, TRBD1, has no DNA check behind it. CDR1 is MNHNY, CDR2 SVGAGI, per germline (reference sequence). Ends included, the CDR3 has 15 residues. The CDR3 sequence is CASSSSDRGDYGYTF.

This rearrangement joins TRBV6-5 to TRBJ2-3; a weak D match, TRBD2 (7 bases). Germline CDR1 MNHEY, CDR2 SVGAGI. The CDR3 is 14 amino acids. V lost 6 bases and J lost 1, with 11 bases in between. Here the CDR3 reads CASSTGGRTDTQYF. CDR3 sequence (DNA): TGTGCCAGCAGCACGGGGGGCCGCACAGATACGCAGTATTTT.

The chain recombines TRBV6-5 with TRBJ2-5, with 8 bases aligning to TRBD2. Germline V gives CDR1 MNHEY, CDR2 SVGAGI. This CDR3 region has 14 residues. Unmatched junction bases numbered 4, after V lost 6 bases and J lost 1 base. This chain's CDR3 is CASRPGTSQETQYF. Here the CDR3 DNA reads TGTGCCAGCAGGCCCGGGACTAGCCAAGAGACCCAGTACTTC.

This clone came up once. The V call is TRBV7-8, the J call TRBJ1-2, with 9 positions matching TRBD1. Germline V gives CDR1 SGHVS, CDR2 FQNEAQ. V lost 0 bases, J lost 5 bases, and 4 bases stayed unmatched. CDR3 length: 15 residues. CDR3 in amino acids: CASSLAETGGYGYTF. CDR3 DNA sequence: TGTGCCAGCAGCTTAGCGGAGACAGGGGGTTATGGCTACACCTTC.

The chain couples TRBV10-3 to TRBJ2-7, with D possibly TRBD1 on 6 matching bases. V was trimmed by 10 bases and J by 0 bases, leaving 16 bases between them. This CDR3 contains 14 residues. Germline V gene sequence: CDR1 ENHRY, CDR2 SYGVKD. Written as DNA, the CDR3 is TGTGCCACCACTCGGGACACGAGCTCCTACGAGCAGTACTTC. Translated: CATTRDTSSYEQYF.

Concerning this clone: The same CDR3 also results from other DNA sequences found in this sample. The chain carries TRBV6-2 or TRBV6-3 and TRBJ2-7; D call uncertain. Germline V gene lookup returns CDR1 MNHEY and CDR2 SVGEGT. The V end lost 6 bases, the J end lost 1 base, and 7 bases lay between the germline ends. The CDR3 runs to 12 residues. The CDR3 DNA reads as TGTGCCAGCAGCCCCCTTTCCTACGAGCAGTACTTC. This codes for CASSPLSYEQYF.

The rearrangement joins TRBV10-2 to TRBJ1-1; TRBD1 matches 8 bases. CDR3 length: 13 residues. The V gene's germline CDR1 is WSHSY and CDR2 SAAADI. With 2 bases clipped from V and 5 bases from J, the junction kept 1 base outside the gene matches. The chain's CDR3 is CASSEQGATEAFF. CDR3 DNA: TGCGCCAGCAGTGAGCAGGGGGCGACTGAAGCTTTCTTT.

The chain uses TRBV7-2 and TRBJ1-6; D not resolved. The CDR3 is 12 amino acids. V gave up 1 base and J gave up 10 bases, with 5 bases separating them. CDR1 and CDR2 from the germline V gene are SGHTA and FQGNSA. The CDR3 protein is CASSLGVSPLHF. For the CDR3, the DNA is TGTGCCAGCAGCTTAGGTGTATCACCCCTCCACTTT.

The rearrangement links TRBV3-1 (or the pseudogene TRBV3-2) to TRBJ2-5; the match to TRBD1 covers 8 bases. The junction had 6 bases not matched to a gene; V was cut back by 2 bases and J by 4 bases. Germline CDR1 is LGHDT and CDR2 is YNNKEL (reference sequence). The CDR3 loop spans 15 amino acids. The CDR3 reads CASSQPQGAGETQYF. For the CDR3, the DNA is TGTGCCAGCAGCCAACCGCAGGGGGCGGGAGAGACCCAGTACTTC.

V is TRBV19 and J is TRBJ2-7; TRBD2 aligns across 8 bases. Germline CDR1 reads LNHDA; CDR2 reads SQIVND (reference sequence). The trim removed 5 bases at V and 1 base at J, leaving 10 bases unmatched. There are 16 residues in the CDR3. This CDR3 is CASSSEGSGDSYEQYF. The CDR3 region has the DNA TGTGCCAGTAGTTCGGAGGGTAGCGGGGATTCCTACGAGCAGTACTTC. Full variable domain (outside the CDR3, taken from reference TRBV19 and TRBJ2-7): DGGITQSPKYLFRKEGQNVTLSCEQNLNHDAMYWYRQDPGQGLRLIYYSQIVNDFQKGDIAEGYSVSREKKESFPLTVTSAQKNPTAFYLCASSSEGSGDSYEQYFGPGTRLTVT.